This entry concerns a single T cell receptor beta chain. Its matching antigen is unknown. The data stem from a study of T cell responses to AZD1222 COVID-19 vaccine. Study-wide results and limits: The sample set comprised mostly white British donors with more females, and clonal diversity was possibly underestimated. The peak T cell response came first, and repertoires were sampled only after it. Once two AZD1222 doses were given, Spike-specific TCR breadth and depth went up. Regions left unmutated in variants are reportedly the target of nearly half of spike-specific TCRs.

The CDR3 loop spans 14 amino acids. The germline CDR1 and CDR2 sequences are LGHDT and YNNKEL (reference sequence). V gave up 7 bases and J gave up 5 bases, with 17 bases separating them. Repertoires were generated with immunoSEQ multiplex PCR, while TCRdb's copy carries only in-frame clones and drops some. The repertoire holds some 200,000 clones, with over 85% as singletons. This chain links TRBV3-1 (or the pseudogene TRBV3-2) with TRBJ2-5, with D possibly matching TRBD2 (6 bases). The clonotype comes from an adult who received the MenACWY meningococcal vaccine as a control. Sequencing used peripheral blood, obtained 28 days after the second dose of the MenACWY control vaccine. The CDR3 region is CASKGWREGETQYF. The CDR3 DNA reads TGTGCCAGCAAGGGTTGGCGGGAAGGGGAGACCCAGTACTTC.